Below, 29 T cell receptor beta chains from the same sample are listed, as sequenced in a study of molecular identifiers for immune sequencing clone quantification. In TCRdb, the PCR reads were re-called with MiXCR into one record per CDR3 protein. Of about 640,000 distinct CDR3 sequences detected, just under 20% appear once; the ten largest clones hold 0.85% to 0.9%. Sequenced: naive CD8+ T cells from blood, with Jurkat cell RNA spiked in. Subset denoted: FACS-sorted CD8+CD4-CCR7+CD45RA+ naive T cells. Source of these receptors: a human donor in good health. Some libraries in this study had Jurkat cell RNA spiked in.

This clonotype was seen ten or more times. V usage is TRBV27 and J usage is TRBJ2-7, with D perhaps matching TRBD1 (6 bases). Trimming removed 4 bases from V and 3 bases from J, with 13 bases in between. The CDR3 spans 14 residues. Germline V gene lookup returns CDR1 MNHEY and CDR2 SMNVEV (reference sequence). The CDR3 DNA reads TGTGCCAGCAGTTCGATTCGGACAGACTACGAGCAGTACTTC. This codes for CASSSIRTDYEQYF.

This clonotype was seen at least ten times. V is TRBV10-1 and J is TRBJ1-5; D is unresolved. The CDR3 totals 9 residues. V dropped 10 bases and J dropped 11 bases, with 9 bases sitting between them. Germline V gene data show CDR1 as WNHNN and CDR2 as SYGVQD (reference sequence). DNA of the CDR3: TGCGCCACCGGTATGTCCCAGCATTTT. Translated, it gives CATGMSQHF.

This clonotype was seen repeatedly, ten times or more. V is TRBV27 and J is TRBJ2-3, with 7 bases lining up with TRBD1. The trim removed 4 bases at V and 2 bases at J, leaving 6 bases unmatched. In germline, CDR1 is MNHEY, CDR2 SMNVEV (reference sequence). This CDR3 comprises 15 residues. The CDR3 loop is CASSSWTGVTDTQYF. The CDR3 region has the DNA TGTGCCAGCAGTTCCTGGACAGGTGTCACAGATACGCAGTATTTT.

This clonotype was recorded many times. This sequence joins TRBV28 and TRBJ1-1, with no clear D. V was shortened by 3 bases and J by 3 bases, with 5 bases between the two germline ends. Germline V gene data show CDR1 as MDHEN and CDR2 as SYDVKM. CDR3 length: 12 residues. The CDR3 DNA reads TGTGCCAGCAGTTTTCCTGACACTGAAGCTTTCTTT. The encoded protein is CASSFPDTEAFF.

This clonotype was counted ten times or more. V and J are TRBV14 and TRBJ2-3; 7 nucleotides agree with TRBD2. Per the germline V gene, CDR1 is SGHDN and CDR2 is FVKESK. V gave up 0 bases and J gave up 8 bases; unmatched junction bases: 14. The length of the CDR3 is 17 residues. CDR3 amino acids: CASSQDPQRGNFVTQYF. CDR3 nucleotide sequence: TGTGCCAGCAGCCAAGATCCCCAGCGGGGAAATTTCGTTACGCAGTATTTT.

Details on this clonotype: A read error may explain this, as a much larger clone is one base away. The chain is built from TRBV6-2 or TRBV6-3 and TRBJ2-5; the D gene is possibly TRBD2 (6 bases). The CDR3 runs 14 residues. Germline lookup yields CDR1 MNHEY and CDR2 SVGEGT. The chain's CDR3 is CASSYRTTLETQCF. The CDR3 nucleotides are TGTGCCAGCAGTTACCGGACTACCCTAGAGACCCAGTGCTTC.

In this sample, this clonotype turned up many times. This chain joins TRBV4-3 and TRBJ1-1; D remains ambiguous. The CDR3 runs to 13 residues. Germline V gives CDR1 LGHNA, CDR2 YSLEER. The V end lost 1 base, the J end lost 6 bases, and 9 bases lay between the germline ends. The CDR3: CASSQAVHAEAFF. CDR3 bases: TGCGCCAGCAGCCAAGCCGTACACGCTGAAGCTTTCTTT.

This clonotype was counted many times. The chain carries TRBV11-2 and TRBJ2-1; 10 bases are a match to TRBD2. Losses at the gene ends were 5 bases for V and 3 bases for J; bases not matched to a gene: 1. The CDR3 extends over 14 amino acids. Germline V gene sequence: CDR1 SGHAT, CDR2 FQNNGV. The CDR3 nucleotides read TGTGCCAGCAGCAGCGGGGGGGTCTACAATGAGCAGTTCTTC. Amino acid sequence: CASSSGGVYNEQFF.

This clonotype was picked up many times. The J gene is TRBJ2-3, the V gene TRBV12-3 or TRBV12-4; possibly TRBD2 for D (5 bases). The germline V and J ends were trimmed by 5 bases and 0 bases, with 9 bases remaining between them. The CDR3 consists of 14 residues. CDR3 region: CASSSGYSTDTQYF. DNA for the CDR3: TGTGCCAGCAGTAGCGGTTATAGCACAGATACGCAGTATTTT.

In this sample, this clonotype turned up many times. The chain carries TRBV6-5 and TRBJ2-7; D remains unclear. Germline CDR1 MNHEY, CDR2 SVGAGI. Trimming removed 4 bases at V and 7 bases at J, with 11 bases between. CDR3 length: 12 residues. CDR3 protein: CASSSGPWEQYF. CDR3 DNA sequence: TGTGCCAGCAGTTCGGGTCCTTGGGAGCAGTACTTC.

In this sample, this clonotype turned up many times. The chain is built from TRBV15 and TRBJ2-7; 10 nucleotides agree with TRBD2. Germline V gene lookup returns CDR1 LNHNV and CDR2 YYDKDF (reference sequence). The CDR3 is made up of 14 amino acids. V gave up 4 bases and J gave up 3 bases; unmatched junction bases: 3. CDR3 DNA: TGTGCCACCAGCACAGGACTAGCGGTCTACGAGCAGTACTTC. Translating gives CATSTGLAVYEQYF.

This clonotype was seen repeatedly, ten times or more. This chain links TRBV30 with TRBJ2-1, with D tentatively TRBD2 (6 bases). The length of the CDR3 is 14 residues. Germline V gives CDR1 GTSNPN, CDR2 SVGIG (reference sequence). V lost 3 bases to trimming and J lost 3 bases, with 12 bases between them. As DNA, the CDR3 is TGTGCCTGGAGGGCTAGCGCAGACTACAATGAGCAGTTCTTC. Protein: CAWRASADYNEQFF.

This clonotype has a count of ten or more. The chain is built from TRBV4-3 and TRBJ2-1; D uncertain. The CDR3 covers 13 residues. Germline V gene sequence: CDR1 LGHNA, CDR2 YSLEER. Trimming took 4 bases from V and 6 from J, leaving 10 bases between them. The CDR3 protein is CASSLAWGNEQFF. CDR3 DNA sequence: TGCGCCAGCAGCCTGGCCTGGGGCAATGAGCAGTTCTTC.

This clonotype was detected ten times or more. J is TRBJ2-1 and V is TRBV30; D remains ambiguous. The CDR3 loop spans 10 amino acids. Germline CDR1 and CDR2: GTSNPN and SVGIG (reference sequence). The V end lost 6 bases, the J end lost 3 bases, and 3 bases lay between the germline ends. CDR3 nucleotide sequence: TGTGCCTGCCTCTACAATGAGCAGTTCTTC. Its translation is CACLYNEQFF.

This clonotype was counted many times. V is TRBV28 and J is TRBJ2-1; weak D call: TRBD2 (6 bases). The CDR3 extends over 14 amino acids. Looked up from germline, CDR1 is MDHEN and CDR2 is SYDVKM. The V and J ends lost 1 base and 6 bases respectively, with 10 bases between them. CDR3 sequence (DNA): TGTGCCAGCAGTTTATTGGAGGGAAGCAATGAGCAGTTCTTC. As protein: CASSLLEGSNEQFF.

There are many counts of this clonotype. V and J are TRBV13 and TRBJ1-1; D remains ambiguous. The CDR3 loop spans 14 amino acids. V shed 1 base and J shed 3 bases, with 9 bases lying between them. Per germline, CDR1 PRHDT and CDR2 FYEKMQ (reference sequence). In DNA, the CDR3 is TGTGCCAGCAGCTTAGCCGGGCAGGACACTGAAGCTTTCTTT. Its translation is CASSLAGQDTEAFF.

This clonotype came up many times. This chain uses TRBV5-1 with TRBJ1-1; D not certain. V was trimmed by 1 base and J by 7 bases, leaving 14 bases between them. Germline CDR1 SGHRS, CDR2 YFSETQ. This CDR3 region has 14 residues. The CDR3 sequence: CASSLISGGIEAFF. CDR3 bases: TGCGCCAGCAGCTTGATCTCAGGCGGAATTGAAGCTTTCTTT.

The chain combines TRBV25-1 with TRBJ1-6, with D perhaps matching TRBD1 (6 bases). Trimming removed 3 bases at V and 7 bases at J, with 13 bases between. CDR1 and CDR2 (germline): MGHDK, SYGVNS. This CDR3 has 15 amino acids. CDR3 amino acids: CASSDRTGINSPLHF. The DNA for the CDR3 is TGTGCCAGCAGTGACCGCACAGGGATCAATTCACCCCTCCACTTT. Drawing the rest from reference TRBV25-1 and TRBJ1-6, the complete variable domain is EADIYQTPRYLVIGTGKKITLECSQTMGHDKMYWYQQDPGMELHLIHYSYGVNSTEKGDLSSESTVSRIRTEHFPLTLESARPSHTSQYLCASSDRTGINSPLHFGNGTRLTVT.

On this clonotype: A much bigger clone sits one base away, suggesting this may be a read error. The CDR3 sequence: CAIYLDRGFTEAFF. For the CDR3, the DNA is TGTGCCATCTACTTAGACAGGGGCTTCACTGAAGCTTTCTTT. The V gene is TRBV2, the J gene TRBJ1-1; 8 nucleotides line up with TRBD1. V lost 10 bases to trimming and J lost 4 bases; unmatched junction nucleotides: 11. The CDR3 runs 14 residues. The germline CDR1 and CDR2 sequences are SNHLY and FYNNEI.

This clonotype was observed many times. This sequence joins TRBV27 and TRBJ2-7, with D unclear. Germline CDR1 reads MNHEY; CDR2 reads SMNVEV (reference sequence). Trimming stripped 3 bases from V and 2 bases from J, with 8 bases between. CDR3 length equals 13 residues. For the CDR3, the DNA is TGTGCCAGCAGTTTTTCCCGGGCCTACGAGCAGTACTTC. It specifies CASSFSRAYEQYF.

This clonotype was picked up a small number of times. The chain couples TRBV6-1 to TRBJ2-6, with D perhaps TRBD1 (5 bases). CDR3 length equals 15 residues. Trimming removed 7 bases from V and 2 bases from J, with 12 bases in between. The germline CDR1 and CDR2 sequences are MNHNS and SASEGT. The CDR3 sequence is CASMTVDPGANVLTF. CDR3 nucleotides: TGTGCCAGCATGACAGTGGACCCTGGGGCCAACGTCCTGACTTTC.

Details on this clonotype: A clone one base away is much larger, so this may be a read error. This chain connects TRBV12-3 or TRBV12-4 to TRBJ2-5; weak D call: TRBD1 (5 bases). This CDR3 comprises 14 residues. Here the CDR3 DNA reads TGTGCCAGCAGTTTGCGTCAAGGGGCAGAGACCCGGTACTTC. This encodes CASSLRQGAETRYF.

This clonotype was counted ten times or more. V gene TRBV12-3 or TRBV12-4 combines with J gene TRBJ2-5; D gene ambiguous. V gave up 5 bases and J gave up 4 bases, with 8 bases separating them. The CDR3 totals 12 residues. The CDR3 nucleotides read TGTGCCAGCAGTATCCCCGGAGAGACCCAGTACTTC. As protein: CASSIPGETQYF.

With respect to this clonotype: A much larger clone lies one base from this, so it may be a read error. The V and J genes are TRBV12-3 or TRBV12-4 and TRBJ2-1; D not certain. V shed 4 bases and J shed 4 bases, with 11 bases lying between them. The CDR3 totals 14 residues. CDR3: CASSSPGPYNEQFF. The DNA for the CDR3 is TGTGCCAGCAGTTCCCCCGGGCCATACAATGAGCAGTTCTTC.

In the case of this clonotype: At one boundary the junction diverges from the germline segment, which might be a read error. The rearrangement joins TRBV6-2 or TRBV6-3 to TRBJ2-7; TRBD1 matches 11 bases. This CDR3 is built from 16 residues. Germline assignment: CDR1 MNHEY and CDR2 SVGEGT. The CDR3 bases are TGTGCCAGCGGTTACTCCGTGGGACAGGGGGGTGTCGAGCAGTACTTC. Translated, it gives CASGYSVGQGGVEQYF.

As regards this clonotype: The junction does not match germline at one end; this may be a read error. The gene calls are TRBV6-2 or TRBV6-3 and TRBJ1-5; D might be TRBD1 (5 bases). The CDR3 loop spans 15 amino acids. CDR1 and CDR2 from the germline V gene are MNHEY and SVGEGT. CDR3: CASTPVGTGNRPQHF. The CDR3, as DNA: TGTGCCAGCACCCCGGTAGGTACAGGCAATCGGCCCCAGCATTTT.

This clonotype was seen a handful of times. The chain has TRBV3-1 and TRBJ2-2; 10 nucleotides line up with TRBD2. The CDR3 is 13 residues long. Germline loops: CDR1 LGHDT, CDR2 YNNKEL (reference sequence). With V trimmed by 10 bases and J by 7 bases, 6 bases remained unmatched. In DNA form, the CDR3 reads TGTGCCATCGAAGCGGGAGGGAACGGGGAGCTGTTTTTT. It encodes CAIEAGGNGELFF.

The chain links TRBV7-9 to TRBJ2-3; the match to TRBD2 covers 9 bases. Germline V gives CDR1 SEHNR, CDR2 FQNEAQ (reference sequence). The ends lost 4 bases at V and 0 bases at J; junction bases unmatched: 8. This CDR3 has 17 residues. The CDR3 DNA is TGTGCCAGCAGCTCGATCGAGGGACTAGCTAGCACAGATACGCAGTATTTT. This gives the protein CASSSIEGLASTDTQYF. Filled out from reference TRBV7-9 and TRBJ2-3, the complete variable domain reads DTGVSQNPRHKITKRGQNVTFRCDPISEHNRLYWYRQTLGQGPEFLTYFQNEAQLEKSRLLSDRFSAERPKGSFSTLEIQRTEQGDSAMYLCASSSIEGLASTDTQYFGPGTRLTVL.

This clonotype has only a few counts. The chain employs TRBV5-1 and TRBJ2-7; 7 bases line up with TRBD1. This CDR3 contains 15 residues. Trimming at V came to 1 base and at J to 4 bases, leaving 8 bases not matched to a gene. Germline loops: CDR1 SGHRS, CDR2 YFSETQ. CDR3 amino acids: CASSLSGQLTYEQYF. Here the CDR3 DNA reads TGCGCCAGCAGCTTGTCGGGACAGTTGACATACGAGCAGTACTTC.